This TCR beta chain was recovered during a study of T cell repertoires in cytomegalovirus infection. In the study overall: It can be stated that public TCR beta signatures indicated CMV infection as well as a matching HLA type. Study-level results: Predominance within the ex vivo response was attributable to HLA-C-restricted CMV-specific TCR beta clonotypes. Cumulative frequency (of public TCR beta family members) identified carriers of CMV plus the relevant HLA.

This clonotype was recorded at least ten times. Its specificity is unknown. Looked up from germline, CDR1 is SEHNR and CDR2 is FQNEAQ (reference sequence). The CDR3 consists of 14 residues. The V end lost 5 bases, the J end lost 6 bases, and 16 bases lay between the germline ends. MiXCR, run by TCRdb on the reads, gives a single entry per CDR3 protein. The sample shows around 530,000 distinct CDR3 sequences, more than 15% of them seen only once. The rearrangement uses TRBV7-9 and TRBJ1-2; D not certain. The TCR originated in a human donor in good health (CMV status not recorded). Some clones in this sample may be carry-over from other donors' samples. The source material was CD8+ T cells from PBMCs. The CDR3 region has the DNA TGTGCCAGCAGCCCTAAAGAGGGCAAAGATGGCTACACCTTC. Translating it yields CASSPKEGKDGYTF.